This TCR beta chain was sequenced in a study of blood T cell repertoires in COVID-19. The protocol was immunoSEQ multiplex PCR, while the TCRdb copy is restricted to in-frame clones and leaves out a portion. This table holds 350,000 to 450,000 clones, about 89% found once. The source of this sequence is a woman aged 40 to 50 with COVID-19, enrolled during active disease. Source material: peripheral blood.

CDR3 amino acids: CASSLGAGNEKLFF. The DNA for the CDR3 is TGTGCCAGCAGCTTGGGCGCGGGAAATGAAAAACTGTTTTTT. V usage is TRBV7-2 and J usage is TRBJ1-4, with no clear D. The CDR3 loop spans 14 amino acids. Germline V gene lookup returns CDR1 SGHTA and CDR2 FQGNSA. V was cut by 3 bases and J by 5 bases, with 10 bases left in between.